The rows below give T cell receptor beta chains drawn from one sample of a study of cytomegalovirus exposure and HLA in healthy donors. Generated by immunoSEQ multiplex PCR, the TCRdb table keeps only in-frame clones and is missing some. This table holds under 150,000 clones, around 69% found once. Sequenced material: PBMCs. These receptors originate from a human donor in good health. Both conserved end residues are part of each CDR3. A D gene is named only where the DNA matches it firmly. Clone size is shown for a subset of rows, as once, few, many or a class of expanded clone.

j_call | v_call | d_call | clone_size | cdr3_nt | cdr3_aa
TRBJ2-7 | TRBV10-3 | - | once | TGTGCCATCAGCCTTAGTCGGGGTGGCGGCTACGAGCAGTACTTC | CAISLSRGGGYEQYF
TRBJ2-1 | TRBV14 | - | few | TGTGCCAGCAGCCAAGTATTCAATGAGCAGTTCTTC | CASSQVFNEQFF
TRBJ2-2 | TRBV29-1 | - | few | TGCAGCGTTGAAAGGACAGCTAAGACCGGGGAGCTGTTTTTT | CSVERTAKTGELFF
TRBJ1-1 | TRBV5-1 | - | - | TGCGCCAGCAGCTTGGGGCCGAACACTGAAGCTTTCTTT | CASSLGPNTEAFF
TRBJ2-5 | TRBV11-3 | - | - | TGTGCCAGCAGCTTAGGACTCGGGGGACAGTCGACCCAGTACTTC | CASSLGLGGQSTQYF
TRBJ1-2 | TRBV5-1 | TRBD1 | - | TGCGCCAGCAGCCACGACAGGGAGAGCTATGGCTACACCTTC | CASSHDRESYGYTF
TRBJ2-7 | TRBV6-1 | - | - | TGTGCCAGCAGTGGCCAGGGTTGGAACGAGCAGTACTTC | CASSGQGWNEQYF
TRBJ2-7 | TRBV6-1 | TRBD2 | - | TGTGCCAGCAGCGAACCGGGACTAGATCCCTACGAGCAGTACTTC | CASSEPGLDPYEQYF
TRBJ2-2 | TRBV4-2 | TRBD2 | few | TGTGCCAGCAGCCAAGGGGGAGGGGTAGCGGGGGACACCGGGGAGCTGTTTTTT | CASSQGGGVAGDTGELFF
TRBJ1-2 | TRBV6-1 | TRBD1 | few | TGTGCCACGGAAGACAGGGCCGGTGGCTACACCTTC | CATEDRAGGYTF
TRBJ2-7 | TRBV5-1 | - | - | TGCGCCAGCAGCTTGGTTGGTTCAGCGGTGAGCTCCTACGAGCAGTACTTC | CASSLVGSAVSSYEQYF
TRBJ2-5 | TRBV7-8 | - | - | TGTGCCAGCAGCTTAGCGTTAGGGGCAGGCGAGACCCAGTACTTC | CASSLALGAGETQYF
TRBJ2-7 | TRBV6-4 | TRBD2 | - | TGTGCCAGCAGTGCTGAGCGGGGGGACGAGCAGTACTTC | CASSAERGDEQYF
TRBJ1-5 | TRBV25-1 | - | - | TGTGCCAGCAGTGGAAGGGGGGGGAGGGATCAGCCCCAGCATTTT | CASSGRGGRDQPQHF
TRBJ2-7 | TRBV7-2 | - | - | TGTGCCAGCAGCTTAAGTGTGGGCGGGATGTCGTGGTCCGAGCAGTACTTC | CASSLSVGGMSWSEQYF